This is a list of T cell receptor beta chains from one sample in a study of yellow fever vaccine responses in identical twins. MiXCR, applied by TCRdb to the RT-PCR reads, yields one record per CDR3 protein. Here the sample spans thousands of distinct CDR3 sequences, 60% to 85% being singletons. Here the sequenced sample was T cells from blood (PBMCs), unsorted or a sorted subset (not recorded which), taken before or after yellow fever vaccination (not recorded which). These receptor sequences come from a woman aged 18-29 years who received the yellow fever vaccine. The CDR3 runs from the conserved cysteine through the conserved F or W. The D gene is left open where the match is weak. Not all rows give a size; the values are once, few, many and, for expanded clones, a class.

few | TRBJ2-2 | TRBD2 | TRBV10-1 | TGCGCCAGCACTGGGGACAGGTGCCAGTGCCTCACTAGCGGGGCCCCCGGGGAGCTGTTTTTT | CASTGDRCQCLTSGAPGELFF
- | TRBJ1-1 | - | TRBV3-1 | TGTGCCAGCAGCCCATCCGGGACTCAAAGATTTTTT | CASSPSGTQRFF
- | TRBJ1-1 | - | TRBV10-3 | TGTGCCATCAGTGAGGGGACAACTGAAGCTTTCTTT | CAISEGTTEAFF
few | TRBJ2-1 | - | TRBV24-1 | TGTGCCACCAGTGACTCCGACGGGACCCTCTACAATGAGCAGTTCTTC | CATSDSDGTLYNEQFF
- | TRBJ1-1 | - | TRBV6-1 | TGTGCCAGCAGTCTACAGGGTAGAGCTGAAGCTTTCTTT | CASSLQGRAEAFF
- | TRBJ2-1 | TRBD1 | TRBV12-3/TRBV12-4 | TGTGCCAGCAGTCCTCAGGGGGCACTATACAATGAGCAGTTCTTC | CASSPQGALYNEQFF
- | TRBJ2-1 | TRBD2 | TRBV18 | TGTGCCAGCTCACCGAGCGGGACCCTTACCTACAATGAGCAGTTCTTC | CASSPSGTLTYNEQFF
few | TRBJ2-1 | - | TRBV7-9 | TGTGCCAGCAGCTTTGGGACGGTCCCCTACAATGAGCAGTTCTTC | CASSFGTVPYNEQFF
- | TRBJ2-1 | - | TRBV9 | TGTGCCAGCAGCGTAGGAGGTTTTGGCAATGAGCAGTTCTTC | CASSVGGFGNEQFF
- | TRBJ2-3 | TRBD2 | TRBV7-6 | TGTGCTAGCAGTCCTGGACTAGCCAACACAGATACGCAGTATTTT | CASSPGLANTDTQYF
- | TRBJ2-1 | TRBD1 | TRBV14 | TGTGCCAGCAGCCAATCCCCGACAGGGAGCCCCTACAATGAGCAGTTCTTC | CASSQSPTGSPYNEQFF
- | TRBJ2-7 | - | TRBV29-1 | TGCAGCGTTGAAGATCGGGTTTACGAGCAGTACTTC | CSVEDRVYEQYF
once | TRBJ2-1 | - | TRBV6-4 | TGTGCCAGCAGTGACTCCCCTGAGAGCTCCTACAATGAGCAGTTCTTC | CASSDSPESSYNEQFF
once | TRBJ2-5 | TRBD1 | TRBV11-3 | TGTGCCAGCAGCTTACTGGGACAGAAAGAGACCCAGTACTTC | CASSLLGQKETQYF
- | TRBJ2-1 | TRBD1 | TRBV2 | TGTGCCAGCCGAGGGGACAGCTCCTACAATGAGCAGTTCTTC | CASRGDSSYNEQFF
- | TRBJ1-2 | - | TRBV4-1 | TGCGCCAGCAGCCAAGAAATGGCAGCGCCCGGCTATGGCTACACCTTC | CASSQEMAAPGYGYTF
- | TRBJ2-2 | TRBD2 | TRBV4-3 | TGCGCCAGCAGCCAGCTCCCTAGCGGGAGGGCCTCCGGGGAGCTGTTTTTT | CASSQLPSGRASGELFF
- | TRBJ2-2 | TRBD1 | TRBV11-3 | TGTGCCAGCAGCTGGGGACAGGGTTCCGGGGAGCTGTTTTTT | CASSWGQGSGELFF
- | TRBJ2-3 | TRBD2 | TRBV11-3 | TGTGCCAGCAGCTCCCCAGCGGGAACAGATACGCAGTATTTT | CASSSPAGTDTQYF
- | TRBJ2-7 | - | TRBV20-1 | TGCAGTGCTAGAGAACAAGCATTGAACGAGCAGTACTTC | CSAREQALNEQYF
- | TRBJ2-1 | TRBD2 | TRBV2 | TGTGCCAGCAGTGAGTTAGCGGGAACATACAATGAGCAGTTCTTC | CASSELAGTYNEQFF
- | TRBJ1-2 | - | TRBV10-3 | TGTGCCATCAGGACAAATGACAGGCGTAATGGCTACACCTTC | CAIRTNDRRNGYTF
- | TRBJ2-3 | - | TRBV7-9 | TGTGCCAGCAGCTTAGCCCTAGATACGCAGTATTTT | CASSLALDTQYF
- | TRBJ1-2 | - | TRBV5-1 | TGCGCCAGCAGCTTGTCCGGGAACACGTATGGCTACACCTTC | CASSLSGNTYGYTF
few | TRBJ2-3 | - | TRBV5-6 | TGTGCCAGCAGCTTGGCCGCCGATATGGCAGATACGCAGTATTTT | CASSLAADMADTQYF
- | TRBJ1-4 | - | TRBV25-1 | TGTGCCAGCACCATCACAGGCGTAAGCGGCGAAAAACTGTTTTTT | CASTITGVSGEKLFF
- | TRBJ2-7 | - | TRBV11-3 | TGTGCCAGCAGCCCGGGACTCTCCTACGAGCAGTACTTC | CASSPGLSYEQYF
- | TRBJ2-1 | TRBD2 | TRBV29-1 | TGCAGCGTTGAAGACCGGGCTAGCGGGAATGAGCAGTTCTTC | CSVEDRASGNEQFF
- | TRBJ2-7 | TRBD2 | TRBV7-9 | TGTGCCAGCAGCTTCAGCGGGGGCATCGAGCAGTACTTC | CASSFSGGIEQYF
few | TRBJ1-4 | - | TRBV6-1 | TGTGCCAGCAGGTCGAAGCCGGGACGGATTAATGAAAAACTGTTTTTT | CASRSKPGRINEKLFF
- | TRBJ2-1 | TRBD1 | TRBV25-1 | TGTGCTTCCGGGACAGCCACCTACAATGAGCAGTTCTTC | CASGTATYNEQFF
- | TRBJ2-3 | - | TRBV29-1 | TGCAGCGCTGGCCCCGGAGATACGCAGTATTTT | CSAGPGDTQYF
- | TRBJ2-5 | TRBD1 | TRBV13 | TGTGCCAGCACCTATGACAGGGAAGAGACCCAGTACTTC | CASTYDREETQYF
- | TRBJ2-1 | - | TRBV18 | TGTGCCAGCTCACCAACTAGGGACTACAATGAGCAGTTCTTC | CASSPTRDYNEQFF
- | TRBJ1-1 | - | TRBV29-1 | TGCAGCGTGCTGGCCGGGACCGGCTACACTGAAGCTTTCTTT | CSVLAGTGYTEAFF
- | TRBJ2-3 | - | TRBV5-1 | TGCGCCAGCAGCTTGGAGGGTGTGACAGATACGCAGTATTTT | CASSLEGVTDTQYF
- | TRBJ2-1 | TRBD2 | TRBV5-1 | TGCGCCAGCAGCATGGGACTAGCGGCGAACAATGAGCAGTTCTTC | CASSMGLAANNEQFF
- | TRBJ2-1 | TRBD2 | TRBV7-3 | TGTGCCAGCAGCGGTCGACTAGCGGACTACAATGAGCAGTTCTTC | CASSGRLADYNEQFF
few | TRBJ2-7 | - | TRBV1 | TGCACCAGCAGCCAAGGACAGGCGGACTCCTCGGGGGAGCAGTACTTC | CTSSQGQADSSGEQYF
- | TRBJ2-7 | - | TRBV19 | TGTGCCAGTAGTATAGTGGGCAGCTCCTACGAGCAGTACTTC | CASSIVGSSYEQYF
- | TRBJ2-3 | - | TRBV4-1 | TGCGCCAGCAGCCAAGAGGGTCTGGCAGATACGCAGTATTTT | CASSQEGLADTQYF
- | TRBJ1-1 | TRBD1 | TRBV12-3/TRBV12-4 | TGTGCCAGCAGATCTACAGGGGACACTGAAGCTTTCTTT | CASRSTGDTEAFF
- | TRBJ2-2 | - | TRBV11-2 | TGTGCCAGCAGGGGGGACGCAGGCCCCGGGGAGCTGTTTTTT | CASRGDAGPGELFF
few | TRBJ1-2 | - | TRBV5-1 | TGCGCCAGCAGCTGGGACAAATCCTATGGCTACACCTTC | CASSWDKSYGYTF
- | TRBJ2-1 | - | TRBV29-1 | TGCAGCGTTTTTGGGTCTACGCAGTTCTTC | CSVFGSTQFF
- | TRBJ2-1 | TRBD2 | TRBV11-1 | TGTGCCAGCAGCGCCCGGGGGAAACTAGCGGGGGGCCCTTCCTACAATGAGCAGTTCTTC | CASSARGKLAGGPSYNEQFF
- | TRBJ2-5 | - | TRBV29-1 | TGCAGCGTTGAAGATTGGACAGAACAAGAGACCCAATACTTC | CSVEDWTEQETQYF
- | TRBJ2-1 | - | TRBV28 | TGTGCCAGCAGTTTACCGGGGGGCGAGCAGTTCTTC | CASSLPGGEQFF
few | TRBJ1-1 | - | TRBV28 | TGTGCCAGCAGCCAAGGGTTTACTGAAGCTTTCTTT | CASSQGFTEAFF
- | TRBJ1-4 | - | TRBV29-1 | TGCAGCGTTGACGATGGTACTAATGAAAAACTGTTTTTT | CSVDDGTNEKLFF
- | TRBJ2-1 | - | TRBV18 | TGTGCCAGCTCAGTCCAGACTGAGCAGTTCTTC | CASSVQTEQFF
- | TRBJ1-5 | - | TRBV12-3/TRBV12-4 | TGTGCCAGCAGTTGGGGCAATCAGCCCCAGCATTTT | CASSWGNQPQHF
once | TRBJ1-1 | - | TRBV10-3 | TGTGCCACTCAAGGTGGAGGGGGATCTGAAGCTTTCTTT | CATQGGGGSEAFF
- | TRBJ2-1 | - | TRBV11-1 | TGTGCCAGCAGCTCCCCCGATGCCCCGTTCTTC | CASSSPDAPFF
- | TRBJ1-5 | - | TRBV11-2 | TGTGCCAGGACCCCCCCTTTACTCTTAGGGGGTGATAGCAATCAGCCCCAGCATTTT | CARTPPLLLGGDSNQPQHF